Below, 19 T cell receptor beta chains from the same sample are listed, as sequenced in a study of glioma-infiltrating T cells after dendritic cell vaccination. TCRdb keeps only in-frame clones here, not all; method: immunoSEQ multiplex PCR. The sample has around 96,000 clones, roughly 83% seen once. Sample: blood, taken before dendritic cell vaccination. Receptor source: a human donor with glioblastoma.

The chain has TRBV19 and TRBJ2-4; 9 bases line up with TRBD2. This CDR3 is 15 amino acids long. Germline values: CDR1 LNHDA, CDR2 SQIVND (reference sequence). V lost 1 base, J lost 7 bases, and 5 bases stayed unmatched. The CDR3 DNA is TGTGCCAGTAGTATAGGTGCGGGAGGGTTGAACATTCAGTACTTC. Encoded protein: CASSIGAGGLNIQYF.

The chain carries TRBV9 and TRBJ1-3; D possibly corresponds to TRBD1 (5 bases). The CDR3 sequence is 14 residues long. The V and J ends lost 7 bases and 0 bases respectively, with 11 bases between them. Per germline, CDR1 SGDLS and CDR2 YYNGEE. The CDR3 nucleotides are TGTGCCAGCGGCCGACAGTTCTCTGGAAACACCATATATTTT. Its protein product is CASGRQFSGNTIYF. The whole variable domain, remainder taken from reference TRBV9 and TRBJ1-3, is DSGVTQTPKHLITATGQRVTLRCSPRSGDLSVYWYQQSLDQGLQFLIQYYNGEERAKGNILERFSAQQFPDLHSELNLSSLELGDSALYFCASGRQFSGNTIYFGEGSWLTVV.

This sequence joins TRBV5-1 and TRBJ1-4; D is perhaps TRBD1 (6 bases). V was cut by 0 bases and J by 0 bases, with 12 bases left in between. This CDR3 contains 17 residues. CDR1 SGHRS and CDR2 YFSETQ come from the germline V gene. The CDR3 DNA is TGCGCCAGCAGCTTGGGGGCAGGGGAAGCAACTAATGAAAAACTGTTTTTT. Encoded protein: CASSLGAGEATNEKLFF.

The gene calls are TRBV5-1 and TRBJ2-2; 7 bases are a match to TRBD2. After removal of 6 bases from V and 2 bases from J, the junction contained 7 bases not matched to a gene. The CDR3 spans 15 residues. CDR1 and CDR2 (germline): SGHRS, YFSETQ. CDR3 sequence: CASKGGAPNTGELFF. In nucleotides, the CDR3 is TGCGCCAGCAAGGGAGGGGCGCCAAACACCGGGGAGCTGTTTTTT.

This sequence joins TRBV4-1 and TRBJ1-5; D not certain. Germline V gene lookup returns CDR1 MGHRA and CDR2 YSYEKL. V shed 1 base and J shed 1 base, with 11 bases lying between them. The CDR3 runs to 16 residues. The CDR3 DNA sequence: TGCGCCAGCAGCCAAGTGGTAGGCGGGAGCAATCAGCCCCAGCATTTT. Protein: CASSQVVGGSNQPQHF.

The chain links TRBV27 to TRBJ2-7; D unresolved. CDR3 length: 13 residues. CDR1 is MNHEY, CDR2 SMNVEV, per germline (reference sequence). V dropped 5 bases and J dropped 0 bases, with 8 bases sitting between them. CDR3 sequence (DNA): TGTGCCAGCAGTGAGCGCTCCTCCTACGAGCAGTACTTC. As protein: CASSERSSYEQYF.

This chain links TRBV2 with TRBJ2-3, with a weak D call TRBD1 (6 bases). Germline CDR1 reads SNHLY; CDR2 reads FYNNEI. Between the trimmed V and J ends, which lost 4 bases and 2 bases, there was a span of 13 bases. The CDR3 contains 15 residues. The CDR3 DNA sequence: TGTGCCAGCAGTGCGACAGGACGTACCACAGATACGCAGTATTTT. Residues: CASSATGRTTDTQYF.

This clone was counted only a few times. This chain links TRBV11-2 with TRBJ2-2, with D unclear. CDR1 and CDR2 (germline): SGHAT, FQNNGV. CDR3 size: 15 residues. Trimming pared 3 bases from V and 2 bases from J, leaving 10 bases between. CDR3 sequence: CASSLVLDNTGELFF. CDR3 DNA: TGTGCCAGCAGCTTGGTCCTAGATAACACCGGGGAGCTGTTTTTT.

This sequence joins TRBV10-3 and TRBJ1-1, with D hard to call. Germline loops: CDR1 ENHRY, CDR2 SYGVKD. The CDR3 sequence is 13 residues long. Trimming took off 10 bases at V and 1 base at J, with 13 bases between the two ends. CDR3 DNA: TGTGCCACCCGACAAGGAGGGAACACTGAAGCTTTCTTT. Amino acid sequence: CATRQGGNTEAFF.

The chain is built from TRBV29-1 and TRBJ2-7, with 13 nucleotides matching TRBD2. The V gene end was trimmed by 6 bases and the J gene end by 4 bases; junction bases not matched to a gene: 6. CDR3 length: 14 residues. Germline-derived CDR1 and CDR2 are SQVTM and ANQGSEA. The CDR3 region has the DNA TGCAGCGTGGGGACTAGCGGGAAACAATACGAGCAGTACTTC. Protein: CSVGTSGKQYEQYF.

The V and J genes are TRBV4-1 and TRBJ2-2; TRBD2 agrees at 7 bases. The V gene end was trimmed by 1 base and the J gene end by 7 bases; junction bases not matched to a gene: 9. This CDR3 contains 16 residues. Germline CDR1 is MGHRA and CDR2 is YSYEKL. Here the CDR3 reads CASSQARLAGSGELFF. Written as DNA, the CDR3 is TGCGCCAGCAGCCAAGCACGACTAGCCGGGAGCGGGGAGCTGTTTTTT.

The rearrangement uses TRBV15 and TRBJ2-1, with 9 bases that match TRBD2. Germline V lookup: CDR1 LNHNV, CDR2 YYDKDF (reference sequence). V lost 4 bases, J lost 7 bases, and 11 bases stayed unmatched. The CDR3 runs 16 residues. The CDR3 DNA follows: TGTGCCACCAGCACCTCACCGGGACTAGCCACAAATGAGCAGTTCTTC. The encoded protein is CATSTSPGLATNEQFF.

Comments on this clone: At one of its ends the junction is not consistent with the germline gene, which may arise from a read error. The chain uses TRBV14 and TRBJ1-1; maybe TRBD1 (5 bases). The CDR3 length is 13 residues. From germline, CDR1 is SGHDN and CDR2 FVKESK. CDR3 nucleotide sequence: TGTGCCAGCAGCAAAGAAGTTAACAGGGAAGCTTTCTTT. Protein sequence: CASSKEVNREAFF.

This chain joins TRBV18 and TRBJ1-3, with a possible D match to TRBD1 (6 bases). CDR1 and CDR2 from the germline V gene are KGHSH and LQKENI. This CDR3 has 17 amino acids. The germline V and J ends were trimmed by 2 bases and 2 bases, with 16 bases remaining between them. Written as DNA, the CDR3 is TGTGCCAGCTCACCAGTGACACAGGGTGCGGCTGGAAACACCATATATTTT. Translating it yields CASSPVTQGAAGNTIYF.

The rearrangement uses TRBV9 and TRBJ1-2; tentative D call: TRBD1 (5 bases). This CDR3 is 14 amino acids long. Trimming pared 0 bases from V and 3 bases from J, leaving 9 bases between. Germline V gives CDR1 SGDLS, CDR2 YYNGEE. CDR3 nucleotide sequence: TGTGCCAGCAGCGTAGACACAGGATACTATGGCTACACCTTC. This encodes CASSVDTGYYGYTF.

The chain employs TRBV6-5 and TRBJ1-1; TRBD1 might be the D (6 bases). This CDR3 is built from 15 residues. CDR1 and CDR2 from the germline V gene are MNHEY and SVGAGI. V lost 0 bases to trimming and J lost 1 base, with 9 bases between them. This CDR3 reads CASSYSWDTNTEAFF. CDR3 coding DNA: TGTGCCAGCAGTTACTCCTGGGACACGAACACTGAAGCTTTCTTT.

This clone was seen a few times. CDR3 sequence: CASRTANTGELFF. The CDR3 DNA follows: TGTGCCAGCCGAACGGCGAACACCGGGGAGCTGTTTTTT. The V gene is TRBV6-5, the J gene TRBJ2-2, with D unresolved. The CDR3 is 13 residues long. Trimming removed 8 bases at V and 0 bases at J, with 7 bases between. Germline loops: CDR1 MNHEY, CDR2 SVGAGI.

V gene TRBV18 combines with J gene TRBJ2-1; weak D call: TRBD2 (5 bases). V shed 4 bases and J shed 10 bases, with 14 bases lying between them. From germline, CDR1 is KGHSH and CDR2 LQKENI. The CDR3 runs 13 residues. The CDR3 nucleotides are TGTGCCAGCTCACGTGGTTTTGGGGAGGAGCAGTTCTTC. As protein: CASSRGFGEEQFF. Full variable domain (missing parts from reference TRBV18 and TRBJ2-1): NAGVMQNPRHLVRRRGQEARLRCSPMKGHSHVYWYRQLPEEGLKFMVYLQKENIIDESGMPKERFSAEFPKEGPSILRIQQVVRGDSAAYFCASSRGFGEEQFFGPGTRLTVL.

The chain joins TRBV9 to TRBJ2-1; TRBD2 matches at 10 bases. Germline CDR1 and CDR2: SGDLS and YYNGEE. After removal of 3 bases from V and 3 bases from J, the junction contained 3 bases not matched to a gene. The CDR3 sequence is 15 residues long. DNA for the CDR3: TGTGCCAGCAGCGCCCTAGCGGGGGACTACAATGAGCAGTTCTTC. Amino acids: CASSALAGDYNEQFF.